The 21 T cell receptor beta chains in this list originate from one sample, sequenced in a study of T cell changes during pregnancy in multiple sclerosis. TCRdb's table, derived via immunoSEQ multiplex PCR, lists solely in-frame clones and lacks some. The data show just over 55,000 clones, approximately 90% seen once. The source was peripheral blood, collected after pregnancy. The receptors shown here come from a female donor in good health, enrolled as a control in a pregnancy study.

The J gene is TRBJ1-2, the V gene TRBV6-5; 10 bases map to TRBD1. Unmatched junction bases numbered 6, after V lost 4 bases and J lost 7 bases. CDR1 is MNHEY and CDR2 is SVGAGI in the germline V gene. The CDR3 has 14 residues. CDR3 DNA: TGTGCCAGCAGTTCGGGACAGGGGTTCTCTGGCTACACCTTC. It codes for CASSSGQGFSGYTF.

The chain couples TRBV14 to TRBJ2-3; TRBD2 matches at 12 bases. This CDR3 is 16 amino acids long. Germline lookup yields CDR1 SGHDN and CDR2 FVKESK. V was pared by 3 bases and J by 4 bases, with 5 bases of the junction left unmatched. As DNA, the CDR3 is TGTGCCAGCAGCCATTTACTAGCGGGAGGTTCAGATACGCAGTATTTT. This translates into CASSHLLAGGSDTQYF.

The chain uses TRBV2 and TRBJ1-6; D is possibly TRBD1 (6 bases). V was cut by 3 bases and J by 10 bases, with 25 bases left in between. The CDR3 runs to 18 residues. Looked up from germline, CDR1 is SNHLY and CDR2 is FYNNEI. The CDR3 nucleotides are TGTGCCAGCAGTGACCAAGGGGGGGCGAGGGTCAAGGGATCACCCCTCCACTTT. It specifies CASSDQGGARVKGSPLHF.

The chain carries TRBV4-3 and TRBJ1-5, with D unresolved. Trimming pared 1 base from V and 2 bases from J, leaving 9 bases between. Per germline, CDR1 LGHNA and CDR2 YSLEER. This CDR3 comprises 15 residues. CDR3 coding DNA: TGCGCCAGCAGCCAAGTTCTTGGAGGCAATCAGCCCCAGCATTTT. Translated, it gives CASSQVLGGNQPQHF.

V usage is TRBV27 and J usage is TRBJ2-3, with TRBD2 matching over 8 bases. This CDR3 region has 16 residues. Germline CDR1 reads MNHEY; CDR2 reads SMNVEV (reference sequence). J lost 1 base, V lost 5 bases, and 8 bases had no gene match. Written as DNA, the CDR3 is TGTGCCAGCAGTCCCGTACTAGCGGACCGCACAGATACGCAGTATTTT. This codes for CASSPVLADRTDTQYF.

The chain links TRBV6-5 to TRBJ2-7; 7 bases are a match to TRBD1. Germline trimming cut 5 bases from V and 3 bases from J; bases unmatched to any gene: 7. CDR3 size: 14 residues. Germline assignment: CDR1 MNHEY and CDR2 SVGAGI. The DNA of the CDR3 is TGTGCCAGCAGTCGTCCCGGGACAGACTACGAGCAGTACTTC. Its translation: CASSRPGTDYEQYF.

This clone turned up a few times. V is TRBV30 and J is TRBJ1-1, with D tentatively TRBD1 (5 bases). This CDR3 comprises 15 residues. V was clipped by 5 bases and J by 1 base, with 17 bases between them. The germline V gene has CDR1 GTSNPN and CDR2 SVGIG (reference sequence). This CDR3 is CAWGSRRGRNTEAFF. CDR3 DNA: TGTGCCTGGGGTTCACGACGGGGGAGGAACACTGAAGCTTTCTTT.

The J gene is TRBJ2-7, the V gene TRBV19; D is perhaps TRBD1 (6 bases). With 4 bases removed from V and 2 bases from J, the gap between germline ends came to 12 bases. Germline lookup yields CDR1 LNHDA and CDR2 SQIVND (reference sequence). The CDR3 is 14 residues long. The CDR3 bases are TGTGCCAGTAGTAAAACAGGGTACCCCTACGAGCAGTACTTC. This gives the protein CASSKTGYPYEQYF.

The chain employs TRBV2 and TRBJ2-1, with TRBD1 matching 7 bases. Unmatched junction bases numbered 12, after V lost 10 bases and J lost 0 bases. Germline V gene lookup returns CDR1 SNHLY and CDR2 FYNNEI. The length of the CDR3 is 16 residues. This CDR3 reads CATTDKGTVSYNEQFF. The CDR3 DNA reads TGTGCCACCACAGACAAAGGGACAGTCTCCTACAATGAGCAGTTCTTC.

The rearrangement links TRBV4-1 to TRBJ1-3; the match to TRBD1 covers 8 bases. V was clipped by 1 base and J by 2 bases; unmatched bases: 10. The CDR3 sequence is 18 residues long. Germline-derived CDR1 and CDR2 are MGHRA and YSYEKL. Here the CDR3 reads CASSQVANRGSAGNTIYF. CDR3 coding DNA: TGCGCCAGCAGCCAAGTTGCAAACAGGGGGAGCGCTGGAAACACCATATATTTT.

The rearrangement links TRBV6-5 to TRBJ2-7; TRBD2 agrees at 12 bases. The CDR3 is made up of 13 amino acids. Germline V lookup: CDR1 MNHEY, CDR2 SVGAGI. Trimming cost V 8 bases and J 4 bases; bases outside gene matches: 3. The CDR3 DNA reads as TGTGCCAGCGGACTAGCGGGGACTTACGAGCAGTACTTC. It is translated as CASGLAGTYEQYF.

The gene calls are TRBV19 and TRBJ1-1; TRBD1 matches 10 bases. Unmatched junction bases numbered 20, after V lost 7 bases and J lost 0 bases. This CDR3 comprises 20 residues. The germline V gene has CDR1 LNHDA and CDR2 SQIVND (reference sequence). The CDR3 DNA reads as TGTGCCAGTAAACCCCGACAGGGGGCCCTGTCTCCCGACCTGAACACTGAAGCTTTCTTT. This encodes CASKPRQGALSPDLNTEAFF. Filled out from reference TRBV19 and TRBJ1-1, the complete variable domain reads DGGITQSPKYLFRKEGQNVTLSCEQNLNHDAMYWYRQDPGQGLRLIYYSQIVNDFQKGDIAEGYSVSREKKESFPLTVTSAQKNPTAFYLCASKPRQGALSPDLNTEAFFGQGTRLTVV.

The DNA of the CDR3 is TGTGCCAGCAGCCTATACACAGTGAACACTGAAGCTTTCTTT. Its translation is CASSLYTVNTEAFF. The rearrangement uses TRBV5-6 and TRBJ1-1; D unresolved. CDR1 and CDR2 from the germline V gene are SGHDT and YYEEEE. The V and J ends lost 4 bases and 0 bases respectively, with 10 bases between them. The CDR3 sequence is 14 residues long.

This clone has more than one count but fewer than ten. The J gene is TRBJ1-2, the V gene TRBV6-4, with 7 bases fitting TRBD1. Germline CDR1 and CDR2: MRHNA and SNTAGT. Trimming removed 4 bases from V and 0 bases from J; junction bases left unmatched: 17. This CDR3 is built from 19 residues. CDR3 sequence reads: CASSVFSIGQVITNYGYTF. Written as DNA, the CDR3 is TGTGCCAGCAGTGTCTTCTCCATAGGACAGGTTATTACTAACTATGGCTACACCTTC.

The chain links TRBV9 to TRBJ2-1; perhaps TRBD2 as D (7 bases). This CDR3 is 15 amino acids long. CDR1 is SGDLS and CDR2 is YYNGEE in the germline V gene. Trimming cost V 9 bases and J 1 base, with 17 bases left between them. CDR3 coding DNA: TGTGCCACCGGGGGCGGGAGCGCGTCCTACAATGAGCAGTTCTTC. The encoded protein is CATGGGSASYNEQFF.

V usage is TRBV6-5 and J usage is TRBJ2-7; D is perhaps TRBD2 (5 bases). Germline-derived CDR1 and CDR2 are MNHEY and SVGAGI. V gave up 7 bases and J gave up 2 bases, with 6 bases separating them. The CDR3 has 11 amino acids. CDR3 in DNA: TGTGCCAGCATGCGGGCCTACGAGCAGTACTTC. It is translated as CASMRAYEQYF.

The V and J genes are TRBV28 and TRBJ1-2; D unclear. The CDR3 runs 12 residues. The germline V gene has CDR1 MDHEN and CDR2 SYDVKM. V was cut by 6 bases and J by 7 bases, with 12 bases left in between. CDR3 in amino acids: CASSTYRGGYTF. The CDR3 DNA reads as TGTGCCAGCAGCACCTACCGGGGTGGCTACACCTTC.

The chain uses TRBV15 and TRBJ1-1; D may be TRBD1 (6 bases). The length of the CDR3 is 18 residues. Trimming took off 1 base at V and 0 bases at J, with 18 bases between the two ends. CDR1 and CDR2 (germline): LNHNV, YYDKDF (reference sequence). CDR3 nucleotide sequence: TGTGCCACCAGCAGAGTACTTGAAATGGACAGCTTGAACACTGAAGCTTTCTTT. Encoded protein: CATSRVLEMDSLNTEAFF.

The rearrangement links TRBV7-3 to TRBJ1-3, with D possibly TRBD1 on 6 matching bases. V dropped 5 bases and J dropped 0 bases, with 11 bases sitting between them. The CDR3 contains 15 residues. Germline CDR1 reads SGHTA; CDR2 reads FQGTGA. CDR3 sequence reads: CASSAGVTSGNTIYF. DNA for the CDR3: TGTGCCAGCAGCGCAGGGGTTACCTCTGGAAACACCATATATTTT.

The chain recombines TRBV20-1 with TRBJ1-4, with unresolved D. V was clipped by 3 bases and J by 8 bases, with 7 bases between them. This CDR3 comprises 11 residues. Germline CDR1 DFQATT, CDR2 SNEGSKA (reference sequence). CDR3 residues: CSARGVEKLFF. In nucleotides, the CDR3 is TGCAGTGCTAGGGGAGTGGAAAAACTGTTTTTT.

This chain joins TRBV7-2 and TRBJ1-1; 11 bases line up with TRBD1. V was pared by 3 bases and J by 6 bases, with 6 bases of the junction left unmatched. CDR3 length: 15 amino acids. Germline V CDR1 and CDR2: SGHTA, FQGNSA. The CDR3: CASSLTGQGVAEAFF. CDR3 coding DNA: TGTGCCAGCAGCTTGACGGGACAGGGGGTCGCTGAAGCTTTCTTT. Filled out from reference TRBV7-2 and TRBJ1-1, the complete variable domain reads GAGVSQSPSNKVTEKGKDVELRCDPISGHTALYWYRQSLGQGLEFLIYFQGNSAPDKSGLPSDRFSAERTGGSVSTLTIQRTQQEDSAVYLCASSLTGQGVAEAFFGQGTRLTVV.